This is a list of T cell receptor beta chains from one sample in a study of cytomegalovirus exposure and HLA in healthy donors. Repertoires were generated with immunoSEQ multiplex PCR, while TCRdb's copy carries only in-frame clones and drops some. The sample includes 250,000 to 300,000 clones, 80% to 95% of them seen just once. The sample consisted of PBMCs. Receptor source: a girl between 2 and 10 years old in good health and CMV-seronegative. Each CDR3 is given with its conserved first and last residue. D genes are given only for firm matches. Rows may omit the clone size; those that give it use once, few, many or a size class.

TRBD1	TRBV9	TRBJ1-5	.	CASSAGQENQPQHF	TGTGCCAGCAGCGCGGGACAGGAGAATCAGCCCCAGCATTTT
TRBD1	TRBV9	TRBJ1-1	.	CASSVGSHRGPGEGFF	TGTGCCAGCAGCGTAGGAAGCCACAGGGGCCCCGGGGAAGGTTTCTTT
.	TRBV7-8	TRBJ2-5	.	CASSTGQYVETQYF	TGTGCCAGCAGCACCGGACAGTACGTGGAGACCCAGTACTTC
.	TRBV4-2	TRBJ2-3	.	CASSQELATDTQYF	TGTGCCAGCAGCCAGGAGCTAGCGACAGATACGCAGTATTTT
TRBD1	TRBV7-3	TRBJ2-2	.	CASSLNSGQGDTGELFF	TGTGCCAGCAGCTTAAACTCCGGACAGGGGGATACCGGGGAGCTGTTTTTT
TRBD1	TRBV5-6	TRBJ2-3	.	CASSPDRGLVYGTDTQYF	TGTGCCAGCAGCCCGGACAGGGGGCTAGTTTACGGCACAGATACGCAGTATTTT
.	TRBV29-1	TRBJ2-7	.	CSVGVVGLFFEQYF	TGCAGCGTTGGAGTAGTCGGACTCTTTTTCGAGCAGTACTTC
.	TRBV5-4	TRBJ2-7	.	CASSEGAYEQYF	TGTGCCAGCAGCGAGGGGGCCTACGAGCAGTACTTC
TRBD2	TRBV23-1	TRBJ2-5	.	CASSHFSGRAPGTQYF	TGCGCCAGCAGTCACTTTAGCGGGAGGGCTCCTGGGACCCAGTACTTC
.	TRBV11-2	TRBJ2-7	.	CASSLGTRQGSYEQYF	TGCGCCAGCAGCTTAGGGACAAGGCAAGGCTCCTACGAGCAGTACTTC
.	TRBV18	TRBJ2-3	.	CASSFSGVGDTQYF	TGTGCCAGCTCATTCTCAGGGGTAGGAGATACGCAGTATTTT
.	TRBV19	TRBJ1-6	once	CASSPGQRNSPLHF	TGTGCCAGTAGTCCCGGACAGCGTAATTCACCCCTCCACTTT
TRBD1	TRBV9	TRBJ1-1	.	CASSGGQGAFF	TGTGCCAGCAGCGGGGGACAGGGAGCTTTCTTT
.	TRBV6-6	TRBJ2-2	.	CASSLPGGYTGELFF	TGTGCCAGCAGCTTACCCGGGGGTTACACCGGGGAGCTGTTTTTT
.	TRBV13	TRBJ2-7	.	CASSPALAPGEQYF	TGTGCCAGCAGCCCAGCGCTAGCCCCGGGGGAGCAGTACTTC
TRBD1	TRBV11-2	TRBJ1-1	.	CASSFGRTGEAFF	TGTGCCAGCAGCTTTGGGCGGACAGGGGAAGCTTTCTTT
.	TRBV6-1	TRBJ1-2	.	CATTPDWEVDYGYTF	TGTGCCACCACTCCGGACTGGGAAGTGGACTATGGCTACACCTTC
TRBD1	TRBV6-1	TRBJ2-3	once	CASSDPTGAWTYTDTQYF	TGTGCCAGCAGTGATCCGACAGGGGCCTGGACTTACACAGATACGCAGTATTTT
.	TRBV11-2	TRBJ1-4	.	CASSPRPQGANEKLFF	TGTGCCAGCAGCCCCCGACCACAGGGTGCTAATGAAAAACTGTTTTTT
.	TRBV5-8	TRBJ1-1	.	CASNRQSGANTEAFF	TGTGCCAGCAACCGACAGTCTGGGGCGAACACTGAAGCTTTCTTT
.	TRBV7-8	TRBJ2-3	.	CASSSALPQDTQYF	TGTGCCAGCAGCTCGGCCCTTCCACAGGATACGCAGTATTTT
.	TRBV7-8	TRBJ2-7	.	CASSLLLAVTAYEQYF	TGTGCCAGCAGCTTGCTTTTAGCGGTTACCGCCTACGAGCAGTACTTC
TRBD2	TRBV5-5	TRBJ2-7	.	CASSLEGTSGSEQYF	TGTGCCAGCAGCTTGGAGGGGACTAGCGGGAGCGAGCAGTACTTC
TRBD1	TRBV4-1	TRBJ2-1	.	CAGSQVDRGDEQFF	TGCGCCGGCAGCCAAGTTGACAGGGGAGATGAACAGTTCTTC
.	TRBV6-1	TRBJ2-3	.	CASRSEGDTQYF	TGTGCCAGCAGATCGGAGGGAGATACGCAGTATTTT
.	TRBV5-1	TRBJ1-2	.	CASSLDGGYTF	TGCGCCAGCAGCTTGGACGGGGGCTACACCTTC
.	TRBV29-1	TRBJ2-3	.	CSVSGVGFIGADTQYF	TGCAGCGTTTCGGGAGTGGGATTTATAGGTGCAGATACGCAGTATTTT
TRBD2	TRBV5-4	TRBJ2-1	.	CASSRRTGLAANEQFF	TGTGCCAGCAGTCGACGGACGGGACTAGCGGCCAATGAGCAGTTCTTC
.	TRBV6-5	TRBJ1-1	.	CASSPTVNTEAFF	TGTGCCAGCAGTCCGACAGTAAACACTGAAGCTTTCTTT
.	TRBV27	TRBJ1-2	.	CASSPDSSVGYTF	TGTGCCAGCAGTCCGGACTCAAGCGTTGGCTACACCTTC
TRBD1	TRBV5-1	TRBJ1-2	.	CASSSRGQGADGYTF	TGCGCCAGCAGCTCGAGGGGACAGGGGGCCGATGGCTACACCTTC
TRBD2	TRBV15	TRBJ2-3	.	CATSRAIAGPGTDTQYF	TGTGCCACCAGCAGAGCAATAGCGGGACCTGGCACAGATACGCAGTATTTT
TRBD2	TRBV5-4	TRBJ2-2	once	CASGREPSTGELFF	TGTGCCAGCGGGCGGGAGCCGAGCACCGGGGAGCTGTTTTTT
.	TRBV7-8	TRBJ1-4	.	CASSEGHSKNEKLFF	TGTGCCAGCAGCGAAGGACACTCAAAGAATGAAAAACTGTTTTTT
.	TRBV5-4	TRBJ1-6	.	CASSLGGSGSYNSPLHF	TGTGCCAGCAGCTTGGGAGGGTCTGGCTCCTATAATTCACCCCTCCACTTT
.	TRBV19	TRBJ1-1	.	CASSIRGGNTEAFF	TGTGCCAGTAGTATTAGGGGGGGGAACACTGAAGCTTTCTTT
TRBD2	TRBV18	TRBJ2-7	.	CASSPPASGGSEQYF	TGTGCCAGCTCACCACCGGCTAGCGGGGGATCCGAGCAGTACTTC
.	TRBV10-3	TRBJ1-3	.	CAISDRDNSGNTIYF	TGTGCCATCAGTGACAGGGATAACTCTGGAAACACCATATATTTT
.	TRBV30	TRBJ1-5	.	CAWSVWGDNQPQHF	TGTGCCTGGAGTGTATGGGGAGACAATCAGCCCCAGCATTTT
.	TRBV4-2	TRBJ2-1	.	CASSQGTDENNEQFF	TGTGCCAGCAGCCAAGGGACAGACGAAAACAATGAGCAGTTCTTC
TRBD2	TRBV19	TRBJ2-3	.	CASSRAGGLTDTQYF	TGTGCCAGTAGTAGGGCGGGAGGGCTTACAGATACGCAGTATTTT
.	TRBV6-5	TRBJ2-7	.	CASSYFAGPYEQYF	TGTGCCAGCAGTTACTTCGCGGGCCCCTACGAGCAGTACTTC
.	TRBV2	TRBJ1-3	.	CASKQGEGNTIYF	TGTGCCAGCAAACAAGGGGAAGGAAACACCATATATTTT
.	TRBV6-1	TRBJ1-4	.	CASSMTGYNEKLFF	TGTGCCAGCAGTATGACAGGTTATAATGAAAAACTGTTTTTT
.	TRBV6-6	TRBJ2-7	.	CASSSVRVPYEQYF	TGTGCCAGCAGTTCGGTCAGGGTCCCCTACGAGCAGTACTTC
.	TRBV4-1	TRBJ2-7	.	CASSQDYPGGNEQYF	TGCGCCAGCAGCCAAGATTATCCGGGGGGCAACGAGCAGTACTTC
.	TRBV1	TRBJ2-7	.	CTSSPMQRGGPGSYEQYF	TGCACCAGCAGCCCCATGCAGCGGGGGGGGCCCGGATCCTACGAGCAGTACTTC
.	TRBV14	TRBJ2-7	.	CASSQSYEQYF	TGTGCCAGCAGCCAATCTTACGAGCAGTACTTC
.	TRBV5-5	TRBJ2-1	.	CASSPRPNEQFF	TGTGCCAGCAGCCCCCGTCCGAATGAGCAGTTCTTC
TRBD2	TRBV27	TRBJ2-7	.	CASSPGTSGSVEQYF	TGTGCCAGCAGTCCGGGGACTAGCGGGAGTGTGGAGCAGTACTTC
.	TRBV2	TRBJ2-1	.	CASSGGTYNEQFF	TGTGCCAGCAGTGGTGGGACATACAATGAGCAGTTCTTC
.	TRBV28	TRBJ2-7	.	CASRRGGYEQYF	TGTGCCAGCAGGCGGGGTGGCTACGAGCAGTACTTC
TRBD2	TRBV7-9	TRBJ2-3	.	CASSLGGGGAGTDTQYF	TGTGCCAGCAGCTTAGGCGGCGGGGGGGCTGGCACAGATACGCAGTATTTT
TRBD2	TRBV7-6	TRBJ2-1	.	CASSFERGGYNEQFF	TGTGCCAGCAGCTTTGAGCGGGGGGGTTACAATGAGCAGTTCTTC